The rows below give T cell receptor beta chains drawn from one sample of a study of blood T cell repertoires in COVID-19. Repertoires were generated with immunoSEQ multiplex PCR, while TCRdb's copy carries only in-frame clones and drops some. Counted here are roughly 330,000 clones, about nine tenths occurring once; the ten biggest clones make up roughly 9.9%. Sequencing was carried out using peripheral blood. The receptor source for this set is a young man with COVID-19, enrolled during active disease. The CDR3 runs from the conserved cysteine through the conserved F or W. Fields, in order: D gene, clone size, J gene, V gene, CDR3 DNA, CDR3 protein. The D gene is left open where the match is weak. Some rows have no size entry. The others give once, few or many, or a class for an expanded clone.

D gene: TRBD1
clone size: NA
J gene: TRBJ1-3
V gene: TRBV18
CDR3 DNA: TGTGCCAGCTCACCACCGACAGGGTGGGGAAACACCATATATTTT
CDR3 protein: CASSPPTGWGNTIYF

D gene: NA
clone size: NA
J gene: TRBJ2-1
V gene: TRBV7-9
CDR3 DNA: TGTGCCAGCAGCTCCCGGGACACTTACAATGAGCAGTTCTTC
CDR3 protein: CASSSRDTYNEQFF

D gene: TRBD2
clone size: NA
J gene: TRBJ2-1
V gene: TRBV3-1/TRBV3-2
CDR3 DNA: TGTGCCAGCAGCCAAGCCCCCCTAGCGGCTCACAATGAGCAGTTCTTC
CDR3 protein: CASSQAPLAAHNEQFF

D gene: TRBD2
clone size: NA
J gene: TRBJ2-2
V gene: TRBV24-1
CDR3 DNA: TGTGCCACCAGTGACCCAGCTAGCGGGAGTAAGGACACCGGGGAGCTGTTTTTT
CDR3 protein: CATSDPASGSKDTGELFF

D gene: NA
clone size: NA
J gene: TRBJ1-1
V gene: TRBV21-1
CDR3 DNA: TGTGCCAGCAGCCGGGACACTGAAGCTTTCTTT
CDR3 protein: CASSRDTEAFF

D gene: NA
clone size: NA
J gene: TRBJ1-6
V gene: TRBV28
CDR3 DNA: TGTGCCAGCAGTACCGATGTGAGCTCCTATAATTCACCCCTCCACTTT
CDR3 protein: CASSTDVSSYNSPLHF

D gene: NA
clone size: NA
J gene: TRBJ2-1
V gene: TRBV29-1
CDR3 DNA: TGCAGCGTAGATGCAGGAAGTAATGAGCAGTTCTTC
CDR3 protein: CSVDAGSNEQFF

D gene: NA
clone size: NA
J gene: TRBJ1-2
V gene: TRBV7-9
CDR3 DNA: TGTGCCAGCAGTAACGCAGCAGGGTTCTATGGCTACACCTTC
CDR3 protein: CASSNAAGFYGYTF

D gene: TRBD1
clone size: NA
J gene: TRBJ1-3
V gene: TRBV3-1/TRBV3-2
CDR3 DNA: TGTGCCAGCAGCCGGGCACAGGGGCGCGGAGGAAACACCATATATTTT
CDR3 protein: CASSRAQGRGGNTIYF

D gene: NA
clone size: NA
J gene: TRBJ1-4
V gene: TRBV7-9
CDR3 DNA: TGTGCCAGCAGCTTAGGACAGCCCGGGGAAAAACTGTTTTTT
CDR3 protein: CASSLGQPGEKLFF

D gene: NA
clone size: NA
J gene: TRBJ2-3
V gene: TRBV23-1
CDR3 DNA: TGCGCCAGCAGTCAATCGGCCTTTGCACCCACAGATACGCAGTATTTT
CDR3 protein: CASSQSAFAPTDTQYF

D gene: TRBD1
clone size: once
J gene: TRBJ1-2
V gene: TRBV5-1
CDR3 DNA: TGCGCCAGCCGTACACTACCGGGACAGGGACCTGGCTACACCTTC
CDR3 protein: CASRTLPGQGPGYTF

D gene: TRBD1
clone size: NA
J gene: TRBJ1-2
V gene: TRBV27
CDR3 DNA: TGTGCCAGCACCTCTAAAGCGGGACAGGGACACTTTAACTATGGCTACACCTTC
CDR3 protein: CASTSKAGQGHFNYGYTF

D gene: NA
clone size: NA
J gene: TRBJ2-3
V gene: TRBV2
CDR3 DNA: TGTGCCAGCAGTGCCATGACAGGACGGGTCACAGATACGCAGTATTTT
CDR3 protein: CASSAMTGRVTDTQYF

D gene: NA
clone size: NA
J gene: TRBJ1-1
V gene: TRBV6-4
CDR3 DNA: TGTGCCAGCTCCTTGAGGGAGAACACTGAAGCTTTCTTT
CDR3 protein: CASSLRENTEAFF

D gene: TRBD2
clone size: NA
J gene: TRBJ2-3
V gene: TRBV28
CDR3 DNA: TGTGCCAGCAGTTTACCTAGCGGGACGGATACGCAGTATTTT
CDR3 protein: CASSLPSGTDTQYF

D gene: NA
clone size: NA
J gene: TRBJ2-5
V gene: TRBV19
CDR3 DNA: TGTGCCAGTAGTATATCTGGAGCGGAGACCCAGTACTTC
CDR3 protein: CASSISGAETQYF

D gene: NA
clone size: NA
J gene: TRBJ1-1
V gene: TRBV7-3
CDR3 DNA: TGTGCCAGCAGCTTGCACGGGAGGGTTATGAACACTGAAGCTTTCTTT
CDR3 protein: CASSLHGRVMNTEAFF

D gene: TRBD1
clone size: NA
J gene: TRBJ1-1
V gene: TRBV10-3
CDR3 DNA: TGTGCCATCAGTGAGATTAGCGGCAGGGGGCACTCTGAAGCTTTCTTT
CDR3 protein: CAISEISGRGHSEAFF

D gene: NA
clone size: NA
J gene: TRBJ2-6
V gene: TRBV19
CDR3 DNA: TGTGCCAGTAGTATTGAGGGGGCTGGGGCCAACGTCCTGACTTTC
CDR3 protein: CASSIEGAGANVLTF

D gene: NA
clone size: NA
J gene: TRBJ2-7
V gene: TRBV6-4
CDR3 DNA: TGTGCCAGCAGTGACTCGACTTTTCCGGGGAGTGTATACGAGCAGTACTTC
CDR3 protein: CASSDSTFPGSVYEQYF

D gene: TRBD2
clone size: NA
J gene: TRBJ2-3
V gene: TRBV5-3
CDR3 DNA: TGTGCCAGAAGCCCGAGGACTAGCGGGAGATCAGATACGCAGTATTTT
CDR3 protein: CARSPRTSGRSDTQYF

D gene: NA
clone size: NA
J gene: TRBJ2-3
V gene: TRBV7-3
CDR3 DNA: TGTGCCAGCAGCTTAATGGGCAGCACAGATACGCAGTATTTT
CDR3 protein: CASSLMGSTDTQYF

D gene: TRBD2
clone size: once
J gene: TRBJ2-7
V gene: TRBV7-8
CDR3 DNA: TGTGCCAGCAGCCCCCCGGGGGGCTACGAGCAGTACTTC
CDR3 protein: CASSPPGGYEQYF

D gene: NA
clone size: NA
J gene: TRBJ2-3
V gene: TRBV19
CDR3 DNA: TGTGCCAGTAGTATAGGGGGGCCAGATACGCAGTATTTT
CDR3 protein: CASSIGGPDTQYF

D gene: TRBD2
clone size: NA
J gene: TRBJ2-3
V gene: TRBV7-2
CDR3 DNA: TGTGCCAGCAGCTTAGGGGGCGGGAGGGCCTTAGATACGCAGTATTTT
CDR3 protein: CASSLGGGRALDTQYF

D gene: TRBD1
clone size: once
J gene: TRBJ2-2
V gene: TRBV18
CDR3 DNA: TGTGCCAGCTCACCGCAGGGGGCCGACACCGGGGAGCTGTTTTTT
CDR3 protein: CASSPQGADTGELFF

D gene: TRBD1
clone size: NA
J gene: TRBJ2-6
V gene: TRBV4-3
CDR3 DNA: TGCGCCAGCAGCCAACAAGTGGGACAGCTCCACTCTGGGGCCAACGTCCTGACTTTC
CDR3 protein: CASSQQVGQLHSGANVLTF

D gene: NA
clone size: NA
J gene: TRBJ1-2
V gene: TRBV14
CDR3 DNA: TGTGCCAGCAGCCAAGGGGGGGGCCCTGGCTACACCTTC
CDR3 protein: CASSQGGGPGYTF

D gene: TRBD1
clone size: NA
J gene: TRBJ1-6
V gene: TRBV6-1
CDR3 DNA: TGTGCCAGCAGTGAAGCCCCAACAGGGGTCAATTCACCCCTCCACTTT
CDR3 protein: CASSEAPTGVNSPLHF

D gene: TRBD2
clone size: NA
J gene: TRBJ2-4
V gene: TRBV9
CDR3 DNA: TGTGCCAGCAGCCCTAGCGGGGGGCCCTCAGAAAACATTCAGTACTTC
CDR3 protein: CASSPSGGPSENIQYF

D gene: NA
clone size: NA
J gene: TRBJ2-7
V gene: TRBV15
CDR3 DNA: TGTGCCACCAGCAACGGGAAGACCTACGAGCAGTACTTC
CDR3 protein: CATSNGKTYEQYF

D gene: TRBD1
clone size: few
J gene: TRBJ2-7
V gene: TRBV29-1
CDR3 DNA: TGCAGCGCCAATACAGGGGGATCGGTCGAGCAGTACTTC
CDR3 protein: CSANTGGSVEQYF

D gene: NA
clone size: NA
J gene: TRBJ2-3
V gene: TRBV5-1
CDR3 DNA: TGCGCCAGCAGCTTGGTCGGGTTTAGCACAGATACGCAGTATTTT
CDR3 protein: CASSLVGFSTDTQYF

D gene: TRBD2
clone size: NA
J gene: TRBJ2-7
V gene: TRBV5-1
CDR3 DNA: TGCGCCAGCAGCTTAGTAGCGGGAGCGGGGGAGCAGTACTTC
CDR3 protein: CASSLVAGAGEQYF

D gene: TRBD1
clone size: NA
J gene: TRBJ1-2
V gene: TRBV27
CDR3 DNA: TGTGCCAGCAGTTTATCTTATGGGACAGTCTTCTATGGCTACACCTTC
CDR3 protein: CASSLSYGTVFYGYTF

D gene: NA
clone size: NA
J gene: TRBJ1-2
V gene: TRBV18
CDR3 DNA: TGTGCCAGCTCACCACAAGGGGAGGCCTATGGCTACACCTTC
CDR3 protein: CASSPQGEAYGYTF

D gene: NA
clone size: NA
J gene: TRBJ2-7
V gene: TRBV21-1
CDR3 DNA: TGTGCCAGCAGCAAAGCATCGGGTGCGCATTACGAGCAGTACTTC
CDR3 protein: CASSKASGAHYEQYF

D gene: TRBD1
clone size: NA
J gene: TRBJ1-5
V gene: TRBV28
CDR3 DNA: TGTGCCAGCAGTCCACCGGGACAGGGGACATATAGCAATCAGCCCCAGCATTTT
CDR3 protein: CASSPPGQGTYSNQPQHF

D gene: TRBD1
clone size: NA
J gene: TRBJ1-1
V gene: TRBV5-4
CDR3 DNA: TGTGCCAGCAGGCGGGACAGGGGTAGGAATAATTTTGAAGCTTTCTTT
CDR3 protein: CASRRDRGRNNFEAFF

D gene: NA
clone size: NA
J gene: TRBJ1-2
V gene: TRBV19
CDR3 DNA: TGTGCCAGTAGTCCCGGACAGAACTATGGCTACACCTTC
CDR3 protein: CASSPGQNYGYTF

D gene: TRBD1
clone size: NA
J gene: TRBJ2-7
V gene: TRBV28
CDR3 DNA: TGTGCCAGCAGCTCGCCGGGACAGGGGGGCGAGCAGTACTTC
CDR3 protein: CASSSPGQGGEQYF

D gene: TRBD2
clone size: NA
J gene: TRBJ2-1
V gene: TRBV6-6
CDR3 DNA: TGTGCCAGTGCTAGCGGGAGTCCTGAGCAGTTCTTC
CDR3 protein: CASASGSPEQFF

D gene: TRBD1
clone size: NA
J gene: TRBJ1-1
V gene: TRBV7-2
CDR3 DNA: TGTGCCAGCAGCTCGACCGGGACAGTGAACACTGAAGCTTTCTTT
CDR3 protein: CASSSTGTVNTEAFF

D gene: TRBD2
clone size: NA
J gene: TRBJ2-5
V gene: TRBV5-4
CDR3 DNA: TGTGCCAGCAGCTCTGGGACTAGCGGGGGGGCCCACGAGACCCAGTACTTC
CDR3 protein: CASSSGTSGGAHETQYF

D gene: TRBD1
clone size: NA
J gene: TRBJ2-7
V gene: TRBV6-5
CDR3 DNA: TGTGCCAGCAGCTCTCGGACAGGGGGCGACGAGCAGTACTTC
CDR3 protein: CASSSRTGGDEQYF

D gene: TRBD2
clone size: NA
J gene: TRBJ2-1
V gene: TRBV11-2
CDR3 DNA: TGTGCCAGCAGCCCGCGATCTCCGGGACTAGCGGGAGTTTCAGGGCAGTTCTTC
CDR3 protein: CASSPRSPGLAGVSGQFF

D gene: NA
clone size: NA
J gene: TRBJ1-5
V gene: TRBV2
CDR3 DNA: TGTGCCAGCAGTATGGAGGGTCGCAATCAGCCCCAGCATTTT
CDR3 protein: CASSMEGRNQPQHF

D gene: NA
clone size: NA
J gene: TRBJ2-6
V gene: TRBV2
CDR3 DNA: TGTGCCAGCAGTGAAAGGGGGTGGGTATTTGGGGCCAACGTCCTGACTTTC
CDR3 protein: CASSERGWVFGANVLTF

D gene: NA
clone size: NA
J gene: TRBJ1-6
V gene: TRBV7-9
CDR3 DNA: TGTGCCAGCAGCTTAGTCGGCGGAATCCACTTT
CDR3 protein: CASSLVGGIHF

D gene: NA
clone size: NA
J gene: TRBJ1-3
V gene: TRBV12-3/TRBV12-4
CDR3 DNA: TGTGCCAGCAGGGGGGGGCGGGGAAACACCATATATTTT
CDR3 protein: CASRGGRGNTIYF

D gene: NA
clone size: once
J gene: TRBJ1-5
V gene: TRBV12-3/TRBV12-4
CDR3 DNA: TGTGCCAGCAGGGGAGGGACCAATCAGCCCCAGCATTTT
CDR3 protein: CASRGGTNQPQHF

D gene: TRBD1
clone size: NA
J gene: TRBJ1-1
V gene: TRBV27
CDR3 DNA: TGTGCCAGCAGCGACCGGACAGGGAAATCTGAAGCTTTCTTT
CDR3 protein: CASSDRTGKSEAFF